The 15 T cell receptor beta chains reported below all come from one sample, sequenced in a study of cytomegalovirus exposure and HLA in healthy donors. The PCR had 60 Vbeta and 13 Jbeta primers. The method was immunoSEQ multiplex PCR; TCRdb's version includes in-frame clones alone and lacks a portion of them. The sample lists 100,000 to 120,000 clones; around 80% were seen once. What was sequenced was PBMCs. The receptor set was obtained from a man aged 40-49 years in good health and CMV-seropositive.

The chain links TRBV9 to TRBJ2-7; a weak D match, TRBD1 (6 bases). The CDR3 has 14 amino acids. Germline V CDR1 and CDR2: SGDLS, YYNGEE. Trimming removed 4 bases from V and 4 bases from J, with 15 bases in between. CDR3 sequence (DNA): TGTGCCAGCAGCCCTACAGGGAGTGGTTACGAGCAGTACTTC. As protein: CASSPTGSGYEQYF.

The chain joins TRBV9 to TRBJ1-2; D gene ambiguous. Trimming cost V 2 bases and J 8 bases, with 13 bases left between them. From germline, CDR1 is SGDLS and CDR2 YYNGEE. The CDR3 totals 13 residues. CDR3 sequence: CASSVGISGGYTF. Here the CDR3 DNA reads TGTGCCAGCAGCGTTGGTATCTCGGGAGGCTACACCTTC.

The chain carries TRBV7-2 and TRBJ1-1, with 7 bases fitting TRBD1. CDR3 size: 13 residues. The germline V gene has CDR1 SGHTA and CDR2 FQGNSA. V lost 1 base and J lost 7; bases outside the gene matches: 3. CDR3 protein: CASSLVGQREAFF. CDR3 sequence (DNA): TGTGCCAGCAGCTTAGTGGGACAGCGTGAAGCTTTCTTT.

The chain carries TRBV27 and TRBJ2-7; the D gene is possibly TRBD1 (5 bases). CDR3 length: 13 residues. Germline V lookup: CDR1 MNHEY, CDR2 SMNVEV (reference sequence). The V end lost 5 bases, the J end lost 2 bases, and 10 bases lay between the germline ends. The CDR3 protein is CASSQGGPYEQYF. In DNA, the CDR3 is TGTGCCAGCAGTCAGGGTGGTCCCTACGAGCAGTACTTC.

The rearrangement joins TRBV14 to TRBJ1-1; D not certain. The V and J ends lost 0 bases and 9 bases respectively, with 11 bases between them. Germline V gives CDR1 SGHDN, CDR2 FVKESK. The length of the CDR3 is 13 residues. The CDR3 nucleotides read TGTGCCAGCAGCCAAGAGTGGCGGGAGCAAGCTTTCTTT. Translated, it gives CASSQEWREQAFF.

V is TRBV7-3 and J is TRBJ2-7; 7 positions agree with TRBD2. Germline V gives CDR1 SGHTA, CDR2 FQGTGA. This CDR3 has 15 amino acids. J lost 3 bases, V lost 1 base, and 6 bases had no gene match. The DNA of the CDR3 is TGTGCCAGCAGCTTAAGGGGGGGGACCCACTACGAGCAGTACTTC. Its protein is CASSLRGGTHYEQYF.

The gene calls are TRBV11-3 and TRBJ2-1, with 9 bases that match TRBD1. Germline V gives CDR1 SGHNT, CDR2 YENEEA. The CDR3 has 15 residues. V shed 5 bases, J shed 4 bases, and the junction held 6 bases outside the gene matches. CDR3 region: CASSTQGAGYNEQFF. The CDR3 DNA is TGTGCCAGCAGCACACAGGGGGCAGGTTACAATGAGCAGTTCTTC.

This chain links TRBV30 with TRBJ2-3; 10 positions match TRBD2. J lost 2 bases, V lost 1 base, and 3 bases had no gene match. CDR3 length: 15 amino acids. Germline CDR1 and CDR2: GTSNPN and SVGIG (reference sequence). The DNA for the CDR3 is TGTGCCTGGAGTGATAGCGGGAGGTTCACAGATACGCAGTATTTT. Protein product: CAWSDSGRFTDTQYF.

The chain carries TRBV15 and TRBJ1-4; TRBD1 matches 11 bases. Germline CDR1 LNHNV, CDR2 YYDKDF (reference sequence). With 3 bases clipped from V and 8 bases from J, the junction kept 5 bases outside the gene matches. This CDR3 region has 15 residues. The CDR3 loop reads CATSRGDRGSEKLFF. The CDR3 DNA sequence: TGTGCCACCAGCAGGGGGGACAGGGGGTCGGAAAAACTGTTTTTT.

This clone was seen once. V is TRBV29-1 and J is TRBJ1-2, with 7 bases that match TRBD1. Germline V gives CDR1 SQVTM, CDR2 ANQGSEA. The trim removed 0 bases at V and 4 bases at J, leaving 11 bases unmatched. The CDR3 length is 16 residues. CDR3 coding DNA: TGCAGCGTTGAAGATCGCGCGGTGACAGGGCTCTATGGCTACACCTTC. Its protein product is CSVEDRAVTGLYGYTF.

The V gene is TRBV9, the J gene TRBJ1-3, with TRBD1 matching 8 bases. V shed 4 bases and J 0 bases; nucleotides not matched to a gene: 12. This CDR3 has 18 residues. CDR1 is SGDLS and CDR2 is YYNGEE in the germline V gene. The CDR3 is CASSTHGDRRSSGNTIYF. The CDR3 bases are TGTGCCAGCAGCACCCACGGGGACAGGAGAAGCTCTGGAAACACCATATATTTT.

The gene calls are TRBV10-1 and TRBJ2-3, with 11 bases matching TRBD2. This CDR3 contains 19 residues. CDR1 and CDR2 (germline): WNHNN, SYGVQD (reference sequence). V lost 0 bases, J lost 4 bases, and 12 bases stayed unmatched. The CDR3 DNA is TGCGCCAGCAGTGAGTCACTAGCGGGGGCGCCCAGCGGTTCAGATACGCAGTATTTT. This translates into CASSESLAGAPSGSDTQYF.

V and J are TRBV5-1 and TRBJ2-2, with D unclear. From germline, CDR1 is SGHRS and CDR2 YFSETQ. The CDR3 extends over 13 amino acids. The V end was cut by 1 base, the J end by 6 bases, with 7 bases between. The CDR3 nucleotides are TGCGCCAGCAGCTTGATGGGCCCCGGGGAGCTGTTTTTT. It encodes CASSLMGPGELFF.

The chain has TRBV28 and TRBJ2-3; D possibly corresponds to TRBD2 (6 bases). The length of the CDR3 is 22 residues. Deletions cut 8 bases from V and 2 bases from J, with 38 bases between. In germline, CDR1 is MDHEN, CDR2 SYDVKM. DNA of the CDR3: TGTGCCAGCCTATCCCCCAACCAGGGCCGCGGGGAAGTGGGGTCCTCCACAGATACGCAGTATTTT. Its protein product is CASLSPNQGRGEVGSSTDTQYF.

This clone was observed a handful of times. The gene calls are TRBV12-5 and TRBJ2-3; 9 nucleotides match TRBD2. This CDR3 contains 15 residues. J lost 1 base, V lost 3 bases, and 2 bases had no gene match. Per germline, CDR1 LGHNT and CDR2 FRNRAP. The CDR3 sequence: CASGFERGGTDTQYF. In DNA form, the CDR3 reads TGTGCTAGTGGTTTTGAGCGGGGGGGCACAGATACGCAGTATTTT.